This T cell receptor beta chain was observed in a study of shared clonotypes between healthy human individuals. Study results and caveats: Researchers found naive subsets generally carried larger estimated richness than memory subsets.

Naive CD8 cells comprised CD45RO-negative, CCR7-positively selected cells, excluding terminally differentiated effector memory CD45RA+ cells. Germline loops: CDR1 MRHNA, CDR2 SNTAGT. V was trimmed by 3 bases and J by 5 bases, leaving 8 bases between them. This CDR3 has 13 residues. To note about this clone: Antigen specificity is unknown.

The method was immunoSEQ multiplex PCR; TCRdb's version includes in-frame clones alone and lacks a portion of them. The sample contains about 700,000 clones, under 95% of which appear only once. The source is a man younger than 45 in good health. The chain is built from TRBV6-4 and TRBJ2-1; D remains ambiguous. The sample comprised naive CD8+ T cells sorted from blood. The CDR3 is CASSEGMHNEQFF. In DNA, the CDR3 is TGTGCCAGCAGTGAGGGAATGCACAATGAGCAGTTCTTC.